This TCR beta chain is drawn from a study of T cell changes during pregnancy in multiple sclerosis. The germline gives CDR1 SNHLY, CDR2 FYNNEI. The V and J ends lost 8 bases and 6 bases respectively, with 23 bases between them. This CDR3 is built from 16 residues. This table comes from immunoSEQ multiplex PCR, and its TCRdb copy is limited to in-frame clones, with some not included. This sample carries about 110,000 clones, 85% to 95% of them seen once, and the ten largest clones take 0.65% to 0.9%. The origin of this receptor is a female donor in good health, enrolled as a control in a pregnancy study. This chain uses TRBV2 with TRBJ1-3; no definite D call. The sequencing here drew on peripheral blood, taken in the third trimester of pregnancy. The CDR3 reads CASFVPAGLAANTIYF. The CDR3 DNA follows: TGTGCCAGCTTCGTGCCGGCAGGACTCGCGGCAAACACCATATATTTT.